The clone carrying this T cell receptor (beta chain) was counted many times. The antigen remains undetermined. This sample is drawn from a study of T cells after yellow fever vaccination. There are 14 residues in the CDR3. Germline lookup yields CDR1 MGHRA and CDR2 YSYEKL. The germline V and J ends were trimmed by 0 bases and 0 bases, with 4 bases remaining between them. The study made its TCR cDNA through 5'RACE template switching. That step introduced a universal primer site along with UMIs. TCRdb analysed the 5' RACE reads with MiXCR anew, one entry per CDR3 protein. The sample lists 300,000 to 350,000 distinct CDR3 sequences, 3.5% to 5% seen once, with roughly a fifth in the top ten. General study results and limits: Across the CD4 and CD8 compartments, a small share of clonotypes was present in both. Boosting was followed by the reappearance of most primary-vaccination clones (less than 98% CD4, about 88% CD8). The secondary response showed a weaker magnitude and a faster peak, day 5 versus 15.

The chain combines TRBV4-1 with TRBJ2-3; unclear D gene. The sample was PBMCs, taken 15 days after the yellow fever booster vaccination. This receptor was taken from a young man who received the YFV17D yellow fever vaccine. This CDR3 reads CASSQDLSTDTQYF. The CDR3, as DNA: TGCGCCAGCAGCCAAGATTTGAGCACAGATACGCAGTATTTT.